This T cell receptor (beta chain) was profiled in a study of blood T cell repertoires in COVID-19. Overall study context: T cells, B-cell-depleted T cells, or PBMCs supplied cDNA or gDNA.

In the original analysis: Reference gene primer amplification gave nucleated cell count estimates. Measured with immunoSEQ multiplex PCR; TCRdb has only the in-frame clones, and not every one. V, J and clone size are taken as reported in that table, and D and trimming were inferred from the DNA itself. The sample lists 260,000 or so clones; approximately 85% were seen once. Comments on this clone: Mismatch with germline at one junction end may stem from a read error.

This CDR3 region has 12 residues. CDR1 is PRHDT and CDR2 is FYEKMQ in the germline V gene (reference sequence). The source material was peripheral blood. The TCR originated in a man between 18 and 29 years old with active or convalescent COVID-19. The J gene is TRBJ2-4, the V gene TRBV13; 7 nucleotides match TRBD2. CDR3 coding DNA: TGTGCCAGCAGCGCCGGGAGGACAAAGAGAAACTTC. Protein: CASSAGRTKRNF.